Detailed here is one T cell receptor beta chain. No cognate antigen has been identified for it. Within one base of it there is no much larger clone, and no base qualities were kept. The CDR3 goes from the cysteine to the phenylalanine over 19 residues. CDR3 DNA only is kept here, 57 bases in frame from base 1. Relative to germline, V is 0 bases shorter and J is 0 bases shorter, with 15 bases between their ends. CDR1 and CDR2, per the germline V gene (reference sequence), are LNHNV and YYDKDF. This entry comes from a study of control samples from healthy donors and cancer patients (dated by TCRdb to about 2020). To prepare the library, the immunoSEQ multiplex PCR assay was applied. TCRdb stores this immuneACCESS table with in-frame sequences only. Part of the clones is absent; in the studies checked, under half of the shortfall reflects unresolved V genes, and no reason is known for the rest. The sample table contains some 150,000 clones; only one count was recorded for about 93% of them. Of the sample, approximately 2.5% is held by the ten largest clones.

This receptor chain uses TRBV15 and TRBJ1-6; 6 matching bases give a weak D call of TRBD1. Sequencing input: blood. This sequence originates from a man between 45 and 60 years old in good health. The CDR3 region: CATSRDYVRGSSYNSPLHF. The bases are TGTGCCACCAGCAGAGATTACGTGAGGGGGAGCTCCTATAATTCACCCCTCCACTTT.